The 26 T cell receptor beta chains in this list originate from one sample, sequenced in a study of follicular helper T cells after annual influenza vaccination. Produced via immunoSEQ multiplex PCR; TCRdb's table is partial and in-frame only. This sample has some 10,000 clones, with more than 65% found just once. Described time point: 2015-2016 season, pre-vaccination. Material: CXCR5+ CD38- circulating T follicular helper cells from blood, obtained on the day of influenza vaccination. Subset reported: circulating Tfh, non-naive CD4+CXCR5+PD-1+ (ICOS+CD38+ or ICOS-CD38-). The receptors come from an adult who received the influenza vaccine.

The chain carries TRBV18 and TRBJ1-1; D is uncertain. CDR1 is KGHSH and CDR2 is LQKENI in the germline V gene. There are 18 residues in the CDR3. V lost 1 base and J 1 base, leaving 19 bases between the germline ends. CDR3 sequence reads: CASSPLSILGGGNTEAFF. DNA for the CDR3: TGTGCCAGCTCACCACTCTCTATATTGGGAGGTGGGAACACTGAAGCTTTCTTT. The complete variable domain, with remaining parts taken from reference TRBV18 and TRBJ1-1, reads NAGVMQNPRHLVRRRGQEARLRCSPMKGHSHVYWYRQLPEEGLKFMVYLQKENIIDESGMPKERFSAEFPKEGPSILRIQQVVRGDSAAYFCASSPLSILGGGNTEAFFGQGTRLTVV.

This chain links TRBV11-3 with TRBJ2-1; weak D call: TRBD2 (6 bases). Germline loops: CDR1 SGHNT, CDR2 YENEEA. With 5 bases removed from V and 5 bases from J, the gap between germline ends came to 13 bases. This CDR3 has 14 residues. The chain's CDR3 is CASSPRLEDNEQFF. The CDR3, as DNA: TGTGCCAGCAGCCCCCGACTAGAGGACAATGAGCAGTTCTTC.

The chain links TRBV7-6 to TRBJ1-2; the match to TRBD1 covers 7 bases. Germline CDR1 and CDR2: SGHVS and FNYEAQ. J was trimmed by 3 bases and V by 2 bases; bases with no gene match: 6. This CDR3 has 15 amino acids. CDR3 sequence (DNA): TGTGCCAGCAGCTTATTTGGGCAGGGGGACTATGGCTACACCTTC. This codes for CASSLFGQGDYGYTF. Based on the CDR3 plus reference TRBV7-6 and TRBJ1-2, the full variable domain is GAGVSQSPRYKVTKRGQDVALRCDPISGHVSLYWYRQALGQGPEFLTYFNYEAQQDKSGLPNDRFSAERPEGSISTLTIQRTEQRDSAMYRCASSLFGQGDYGYTFGSGTRLTVV.

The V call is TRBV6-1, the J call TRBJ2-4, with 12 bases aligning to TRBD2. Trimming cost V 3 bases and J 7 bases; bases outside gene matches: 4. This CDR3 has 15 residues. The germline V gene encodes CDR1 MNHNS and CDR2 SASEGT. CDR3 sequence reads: CASSETSGSSNIQYF. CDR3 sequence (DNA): TGTGCCAGCAGTGAGACTAGCGGGAGTTCGAACATTCAGTACTTC.

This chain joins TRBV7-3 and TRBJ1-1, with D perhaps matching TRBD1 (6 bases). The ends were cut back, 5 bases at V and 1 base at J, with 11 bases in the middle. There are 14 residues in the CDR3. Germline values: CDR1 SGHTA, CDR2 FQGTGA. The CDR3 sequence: CASSTGQSNTEAFF. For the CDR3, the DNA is TGTGCCAGCAGCACCGGACAGTCGAACACTGAAGCTTTCTTT.

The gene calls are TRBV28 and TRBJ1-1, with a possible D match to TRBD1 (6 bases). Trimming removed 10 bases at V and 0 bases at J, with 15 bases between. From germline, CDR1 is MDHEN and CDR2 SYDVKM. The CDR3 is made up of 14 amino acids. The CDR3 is CAICPGGMNTEAFF. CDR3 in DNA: TGTGCCATCTGCCCCGGGGGCATGAACACTGAAGCTTTCTTT.

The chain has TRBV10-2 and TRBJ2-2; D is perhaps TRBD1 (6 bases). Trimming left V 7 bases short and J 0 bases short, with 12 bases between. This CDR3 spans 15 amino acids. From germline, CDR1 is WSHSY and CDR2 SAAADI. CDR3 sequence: CASTTGQTNTGELFF. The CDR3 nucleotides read TGCGCCAGCACCACAGGACAGACGAACACCGGGGAGCTGTTTTTT.

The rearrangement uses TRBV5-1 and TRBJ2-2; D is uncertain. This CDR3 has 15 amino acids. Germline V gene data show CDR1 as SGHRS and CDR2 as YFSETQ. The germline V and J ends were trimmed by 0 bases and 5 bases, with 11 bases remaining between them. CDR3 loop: CASSLVATQTGELFF. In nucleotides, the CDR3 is TGCGCCAGCAGCTTGGTGGCAACTCAAACCGGGGAGCTGTTTTTT.

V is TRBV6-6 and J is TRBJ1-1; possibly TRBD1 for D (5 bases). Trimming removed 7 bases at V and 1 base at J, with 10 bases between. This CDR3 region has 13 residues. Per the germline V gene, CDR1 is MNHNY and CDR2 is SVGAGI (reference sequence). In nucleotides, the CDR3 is TGTGCCAGCACATGGCAGGGGAACACTGAAGCTTTCTTT. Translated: CASTWQGNTEAFF.

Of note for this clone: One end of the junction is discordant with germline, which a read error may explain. The CDR3 is CTSSETGNLYEQYF. The CDR3 bases are TGTACCAGCAGTGAAACGGGGAACTTATACGAGCAGTACTTC. V gene TRBV6-1 combines with J gene TRBJ2-7, with D possibly TRBD2 on 5 matching bases. The CDR3 runs to 14 residues. From germline, CDR1 is MNHNS and CDR2 SASEGT.

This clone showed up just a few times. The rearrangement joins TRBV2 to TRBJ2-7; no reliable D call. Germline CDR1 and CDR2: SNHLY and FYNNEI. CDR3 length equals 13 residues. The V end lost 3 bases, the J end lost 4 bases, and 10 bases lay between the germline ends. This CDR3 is CASSDSLQYEQYF. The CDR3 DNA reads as TGTGCCAGCAGTGATTCTTTGCAGTACGAGCAGTACTTC. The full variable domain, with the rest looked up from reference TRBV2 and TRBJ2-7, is EPEVTQTPSHQVTQMGQEVILRCVPISNHLYFYWYRQILGQKVEFLVSFYNNEISEKSEIFDDQFSVERPDGSNFTLKIRSTKLEDSAMYFCASSDSLQYEQYFGPGTRLTVT.

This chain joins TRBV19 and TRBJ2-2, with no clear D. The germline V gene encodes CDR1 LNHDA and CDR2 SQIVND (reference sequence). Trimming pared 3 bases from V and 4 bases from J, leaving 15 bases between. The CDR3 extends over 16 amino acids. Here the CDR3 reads CASSIGEGLPTGELFF. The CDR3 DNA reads TGTGCCAGTAGTATTGGAGAAGGGCTCCCCACCGGGGAGCTGTTTTTT.

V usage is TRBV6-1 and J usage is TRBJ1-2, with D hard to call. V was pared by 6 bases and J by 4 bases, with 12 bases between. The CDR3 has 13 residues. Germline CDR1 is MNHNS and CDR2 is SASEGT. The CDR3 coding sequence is TGTGCCAGCAGGGAGAACTTGAGCTATGGCTACACCTTC. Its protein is CASRENLSYGYTF.

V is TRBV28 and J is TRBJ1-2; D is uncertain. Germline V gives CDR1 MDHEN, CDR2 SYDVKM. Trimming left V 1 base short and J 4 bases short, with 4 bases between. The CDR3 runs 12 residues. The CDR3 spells CASSLYRYGYTF. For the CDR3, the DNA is TGTGCCAGCAGTTTATATCGCTATGGCTACACCTTC.

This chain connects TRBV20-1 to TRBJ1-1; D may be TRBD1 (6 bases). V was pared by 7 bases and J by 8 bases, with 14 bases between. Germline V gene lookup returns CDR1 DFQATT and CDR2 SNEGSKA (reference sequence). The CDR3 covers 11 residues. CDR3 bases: TGCAGTGAAACTACAGGGAGGGAAGCTTTCTTT. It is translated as CSETTGREAFF.

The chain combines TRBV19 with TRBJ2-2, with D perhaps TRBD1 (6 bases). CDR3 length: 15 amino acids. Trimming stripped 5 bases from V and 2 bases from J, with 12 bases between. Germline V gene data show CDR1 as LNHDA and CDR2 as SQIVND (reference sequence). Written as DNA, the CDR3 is TGTGCCAGTAGTCCCTCAGGGGTAAACACCGGGGAGCTGTTTTTT. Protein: CASSPSGVNTGELFF.

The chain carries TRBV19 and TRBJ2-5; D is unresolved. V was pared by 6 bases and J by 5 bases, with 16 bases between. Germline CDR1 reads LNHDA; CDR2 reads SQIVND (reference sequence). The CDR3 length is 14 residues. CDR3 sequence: CASRPGSSVETQYF. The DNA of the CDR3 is TGTGCCAGTAGGCCCGGGTCCTCGGTCGAGACCCAGTACTTC.

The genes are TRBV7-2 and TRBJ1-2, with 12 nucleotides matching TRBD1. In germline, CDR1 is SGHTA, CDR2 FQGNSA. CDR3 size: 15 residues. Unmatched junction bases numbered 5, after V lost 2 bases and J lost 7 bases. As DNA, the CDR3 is TGTGCCAGCAGCTTAAGGGGGACAGGGGGCGGTGGCTACACCTTC. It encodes CASSLRGTGGGGYTF.

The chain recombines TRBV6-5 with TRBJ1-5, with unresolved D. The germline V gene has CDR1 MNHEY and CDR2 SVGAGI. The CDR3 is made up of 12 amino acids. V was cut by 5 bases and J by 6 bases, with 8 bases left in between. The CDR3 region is CASSPMGQPQHF. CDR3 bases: TGTGCCAGCAGTCCGATGGGTCAGCCCCAGCATTTT.

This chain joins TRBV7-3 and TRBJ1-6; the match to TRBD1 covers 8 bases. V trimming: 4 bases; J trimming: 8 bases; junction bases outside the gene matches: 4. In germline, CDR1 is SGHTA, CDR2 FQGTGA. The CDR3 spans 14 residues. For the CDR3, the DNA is TGTGCCAGCAGCTGGACAGGGAAAGATTCACCCCTCCACTTT. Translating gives CASSWTGKDSPLHF.

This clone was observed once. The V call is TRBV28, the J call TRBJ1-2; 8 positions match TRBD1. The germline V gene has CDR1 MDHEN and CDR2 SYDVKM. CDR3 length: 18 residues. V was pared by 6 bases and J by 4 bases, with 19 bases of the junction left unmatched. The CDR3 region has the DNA TGTGCCAGCAGCGCCCCAGGGGGCCAACTCAGAAGGAGCTATGGCTACACCTTC. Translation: CASSAPGGQLRRSYGYTF.

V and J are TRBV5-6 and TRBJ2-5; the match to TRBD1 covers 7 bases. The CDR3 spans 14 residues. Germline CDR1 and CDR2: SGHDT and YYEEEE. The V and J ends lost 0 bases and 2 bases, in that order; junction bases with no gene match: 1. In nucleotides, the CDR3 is TGTGCCAGCAGCTTGGTGACAGGGCAAGAGACCCAGTACTTC. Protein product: CASSLVTGQETQYF. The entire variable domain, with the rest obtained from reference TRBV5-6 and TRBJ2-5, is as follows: DAGVTQSPTHLIKTRGQQVTLRCSPKSGHDTVSWYQQALGQGPQFIFQYYEEEERQRGNFPDRFSGHQFPNYSSELNVNALLLGDSALYLCASSLVTGQETQYFGPGTRLLVL.

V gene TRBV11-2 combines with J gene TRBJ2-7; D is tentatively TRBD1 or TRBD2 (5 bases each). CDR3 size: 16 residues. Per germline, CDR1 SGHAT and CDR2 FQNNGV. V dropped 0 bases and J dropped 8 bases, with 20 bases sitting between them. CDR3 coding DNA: TGTGCCAGCAGCTTAGAATTTAGCTCCCTTCGGGGCCAGCAGTACTTC. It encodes CASSLEFSSLRGQQYF.

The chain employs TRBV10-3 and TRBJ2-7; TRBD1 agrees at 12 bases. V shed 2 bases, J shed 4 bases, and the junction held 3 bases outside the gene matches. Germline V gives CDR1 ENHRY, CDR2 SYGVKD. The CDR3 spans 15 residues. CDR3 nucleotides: TGTGCCATCAGTGAGGGGGGACAGGGGGCTTACGAGCAGTACTTC. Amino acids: CAISEGGQGAYEQYF.

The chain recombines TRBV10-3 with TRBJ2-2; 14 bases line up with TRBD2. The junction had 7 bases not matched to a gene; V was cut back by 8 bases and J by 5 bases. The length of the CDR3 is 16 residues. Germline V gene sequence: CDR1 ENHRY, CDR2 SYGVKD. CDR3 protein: CAIGGTSGSGTGELFF. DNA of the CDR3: TGTGCCATCGGGGGGACTAGCGGGAGTGGAACCGGGGAGCTGTTTTTT.

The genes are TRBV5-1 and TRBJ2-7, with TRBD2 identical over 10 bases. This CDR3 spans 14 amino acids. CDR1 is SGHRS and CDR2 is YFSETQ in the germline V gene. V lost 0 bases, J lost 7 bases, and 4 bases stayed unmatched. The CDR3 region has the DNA TGCGCCAGCAGCTTGGAACTAGCGGGAAAGGAGCAGTACTTC. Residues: CASSLELAGKEQYF. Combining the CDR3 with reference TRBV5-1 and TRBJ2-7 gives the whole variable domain KAGVTQTPRYLIKTRGQQVTLSCSPISGHRSVSWYQQTPGQGLQFLFEYFSETQRNKGNFPGRFSGRQFSNSRSEMNVSTLELGDSALYLCASSLELAGKEQYFGPGTRLTVT.